This record looks at one TCR beta chain sequence and its context. These data belong to a study of T cell changes during pregnancy in multiple sclerosis. Clones were read by immunoSEQ multiplex PCR, and TCRdb kept only the in-frame ones, dropping some. The table includes just under 100,000 clones, 85% to 95% detected once. V was clipped by 6 bases and J by 0 bases, with 15 bases between them. Germline lookup yields CDR1 MNHEY and CDR2 SMNVEV (reference sequence). This CDR3 has 15 amino acids. This rearrangement joins TRBV27 to TRBJ2-7; maybe TRBD2 (6 bases). Sequencing used peripheral blood, obtained after pregnancy. This TCR derives from a female donor with multiple sclerosis, enrolled in a pregnancy study. CDR3 amino acids: CASRKPGLSSYEQYF. The DNA for the CDR3 is TGTGCCAGCAGAAAACCGGGACTTAGCTCCTACGAGCAGTACTTC.